The entry below gives a single T cell receptor (beta chain) sequence along with its context. Deletions cut 4 bases from V and 6 bases from J, with 12 bases between. Germline lookup yields CDR1 SGHTA and CDR2 FQGNSA. The CDR3 is made up of 13 amino acids. The record originates from a study of blood T cells in healthy people across ages. Using a J-beta primer mix together with a sample-barcoded 5' primer, a second PCR was run for about 6 to 11 cycles. TCRdb re-called the 5' RACE reads with MiXCR, one entry per CDR3 protein. The sample records roughly 800,000 distinct CDR3 sequences, 55% to 70% being singletons.

The chain recombines TRBV7-2 with TRBJ1-1; weak D call: TRBD1 (5 bases). Material: blood. The clonotype was recovered from a man aged 25 to 40 in good health. The CDR3 DNA reads as TGTGCCAGCAGCTCTTCAGGGTACCCTGAAGCTTTCTTT. It translates to CASSSSGYPEAFF.